This entry features one T cell receptor (beta chain) sequence. What it binds is unknown. With listed TCR primers and previously described methods, bulk TCR libraries were prepared. MiXCR was run by TCRdb on the PCR reads, yielding one entry per CDR3 protein. This sample has 600,000 to 650,000 distinct CDR3 sequences; just under 20% occur once, and the top ten carry 0.75% to 0.95%. These data come from a study of molecular identifiers for immune sequencing clone quantification. Researchers sorted naive CD8 T cells as cells that were CD8+CD4-CCR7+CD45RA+. General observations from the study: The share of molecules held by clones above 20 RNA copies was over 97% in effector cells and under 1% in naive cells.

The CDR3 contains 18 residues. V was pared by 4 bases and J by 4 bases, with 11 bases of the junction left unmatched. The V gene's germline CDR1 is KGHSH and CDR2 LQKENI. The sample was naive CD8+ T cells from blood, with Jurkat cell RNA spiked in. As to subset: FACS-sorted CD8+CD4-CCR7+CD45RA+ naive T cells. The chain is built from TRBV18 and TRBJ2-1, with 12 positions matching TRBD2. This TCR was recovered from a human donor in good health. Some libraries in this study had Jurkat cell RNA spiked in. CDR3 sequence (DNA): TGTGCCAGCTCACGAGCAACACCCGGACTAGCGGGGTACAATGAGCAGTTCTTC. This gives the protein CASSRATPGLAGYNEQFF.